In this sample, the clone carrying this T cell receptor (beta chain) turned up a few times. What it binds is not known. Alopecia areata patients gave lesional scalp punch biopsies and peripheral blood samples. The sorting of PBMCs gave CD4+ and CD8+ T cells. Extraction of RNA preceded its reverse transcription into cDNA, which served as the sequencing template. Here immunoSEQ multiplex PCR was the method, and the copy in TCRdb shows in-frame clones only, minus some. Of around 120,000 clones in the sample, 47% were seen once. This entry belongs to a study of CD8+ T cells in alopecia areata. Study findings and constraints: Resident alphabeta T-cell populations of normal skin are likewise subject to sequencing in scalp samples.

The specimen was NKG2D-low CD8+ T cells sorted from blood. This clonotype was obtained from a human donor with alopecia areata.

The CDR3 DNA reads as TGCGCCAGCAGCCAGGTAGAGCGGGGGGCCTACGAGCAGTACTTC. This sequence encodes CASSQVERGAYEQYF. The chain has TRBV4-1 and TRBJ2-7, with 9 positions matching TRBD2. Unmatched junction bases numbered 5, after V lost 3 bases and J lost 2 bases. Germline V gives CDR1 MGHRA, CDR2 YSYEKL. This CDR3 region has 15 residues.